This TCR beta chain was documented in a study of beta chain features in type 1 diabetes. Points from the study as a whole: Still unanswered here is whether HLA type influences TCRB rearrangement. Type 1 diabetes patients showed a moderate but significant shortening of TCRB CDR3s in all four CD4+ subsets.

Regarding this clone: What it recognizes is unknown.

Expressed TCRB transcripts were sequenced because the entire RNA isolate underwent reverse transcription. The table came from immunoSEQ multiplex PCR; TCRdb's copy has only in-frame clones and leaves some out. The data show 150,000 to 200,000 clones, with more than 60% seen just once and approximately 0.09% held by the top ten. CDR1 and CDR2 (germline): SGHRS, YFSETQ. Trimming removed 0 bases from V and 5 bases from J, with 11 bases in between. The CDR3 has 14 residues. Sequencing used naive CD4+ T cells from blood. The sequence was obtained from a man younger than 45 with type 1 diabetes. V and J are TRBV5-1 and TRBJ1-1, with D uncertain. The CDR3, as DNA: TGCGCCAGCAGCTTGGCAGCTGATTTTACTGAAGCTTTCTTT. This encodes CASSLAADFTEAFF.